The rows below give T cell receptor beta chains drawn from one sample of a study of blood T cell repertoires in COVID-19. Profiling relied on immunoSEQ multiplex PCR, and the TCRdb table lists in-frame clones only, not all of them. This sample has about 38,000 clones, with around 90% found just once. The specimen sequenced was peripheral blood. These receptor sequences come from a human donor in a cohort sampled during active COVID-19. Both conserved end residues are part of each CDR3. The order of the fields is J gene, D gene, clone size, V gene, CDR3 protein, CDR3 DNA. The D gene is left open where the match is weak. Where a row states a size, it is once, few, many or the class of an expanded clone; other rows omit it.

>TRBJ1-2|.|once|TRBV19
CASSERQRYGYTF
TGTGCCAGTAGTGAGCGACAGAGATATGGCTACACCTTC
>TRBJ2-1|TRBD1|.|TRBV5-1
CASSVGQGPSTYNEQFF
TGCGCCAGCAGCGTCGGACAGGGGCCCTCGACGTACAATGAGCAGTTCTTC
>TRBJ1-1|.|.|TRBV2
CASSGKGFMNTEAFF
TGTGCCAGCAGTGGTAAGGGGTTTATGAACACTGAAGCTTTCTTT
>TRBJ2-5|TRBD1|.|TRBV15
CATSRESGTAQETQYF
TGTGCCACCAGCAGAGAATCCGGGACAGCCCAAGAGACCCAGTACTTC
>TRBJ2-5|.|.|TRBV5-4
CASSASVVEETQYF
TGTGCCAGCAGCGCGAGCGTAGTTGAAGAGACCCAGTACTTC
>TRBJ1-1|.|.|TRBV11-3
CASSPGGTSDTEAFF
TGTGCCAGCAGCCCCGGGGGTACGTCGGACACTGAAGCTTTCTTT
>TRBJ2-2|TRBD1|.|TRBV6-5
CASSSRQGNTGELFF
TGTGCCAGCAGTTCACGACAGGGAAACACCGGGGAGCTGTTTTTT
>TRBJ2-3|.|once|TRBV21-1
CASSCREWYTDTQYF
TGTGCCAGCAGCTGTCGGGAGTGGTACACAGATACGCAGTATTTT
>TRBJ2-7|TRBD2|.|TRBV5-1
CASSLGAGRYEQYF
TGCGCCAGCAGCTTGGGGGCCGGGAGGTACGAGCAGTACTTC
>TRBJ1-1|.|.|TRBV6-6
CASRAGNTEAFF
TGTGCCAGCAGAGCGGGAAACACTGAAGCTTTCTTT
>TRBJ1-3|TRBD1|.|TRBV4-1
CASSPRDRALSGNTIYF
TGCGCCAGCAGCCCAAGGGACAGGGCTCTCTCTGGAAACACCATATATTTT
>TRBJ2-5|TRBD2|.|TRBV5-4
CASSLKGGWETQYF
TGTGCCAGCAGCTTGAAGGGAGGGTGGGAGACCCAGTACTTC
>TRBJ1-5|TRBD1|.|TRBV28
CASSFGQGTDQPQHF
TGTGCCAGCAGTTTTGGACAGGGGACGGATCAGCCCCAGCATTTT
>TRBJ1-2|.|.|TRBV10-3
CAISQNGRPSDGYTF
TGTGCCATCAGTCAAAATGGGAGGCCATCTGATGGCTACACCTTC
>TRBJ1-2|.|.|TRBV25-1
CASIGGGGNYGYTF
TGTGCCAGCATAGGAGGGGGGGGAAACTATGGCTACACCTTC
>TRBJ2-2|.|.|TRBV2
CASSASSTGELFF
TGTGCCAGCAGTGCGAGTTCCACCGGGGAGCTGTTTTTT
>TRBJ2-5|TRBD2|.|TRBV9
CASSVAQGSGETQYF
TGTGCCAGCAGCGTAGCTCAAGGTAGCGGGGAGACCCAGTACTTC
>TRBJ2-1|TRBD1|.|TRBV28
CASSIGQGLRNEQFF
TGTGCCAGCAGTATCGGACAGGGTTTGAGGAATGAGCAGTTCTTC
>TRBJ2-1|TRBD2|few|TRBV27
CASSLSGAYSYNEQFF
TGTGCCAGCAGCCTTAGCGGGGCTTACTCCTACAATGAGCAGTTCTTC
>TRBJ2-5|TRBD2|.|TRBV30
CAWSVLAGGQETQYF
TGTGCCTGGAGTGTCCTAGCGGGGGGCCAAGAGACCCAGTACTTC
>TRBJ2-5|TRBD1|.|TRBV7-6
CASSSQQGAETQYF
TGTGCCAGCAGCTCCCAACAGGGGGCGGAGACCCAGTACTTC
>TRBJ2-1|.|.|TRBV7-2
CASSSTGGIVSEQFF
TGTGCCAGCAGTTCCACTGGGGGGATAGTCAGTGAGCAGTTCTTC
>TRBJ1-2|TRBD1|.|TRBV2
CASSVHGTGGNGYTF
TGTGCCAGCAGTGTACATGGGACAGGGGGTAATGGCTACACCTTC
>TRBJ1-3|.|.|TRBV5-4
CASSLGLLGYF
TGTGCCAGCAGCCTGGGACTGCTCGGATATTTT
>TRBJ1-1|.|.|TRBV28
CASRRLDRNTEAFF
TGTGCCAGCAGAAGACTCGACCGGAACACTGAAGCTTTCTTT
>TRBJ2-7|.|.|TRBV3-1/TRBV3-2
CASSRAYEQYF
TGTGCCAGCAGCCGAGCCTACGAGCAGTACTTC
>TRBJ2-7|.|.|TRBV3-1/TRBV3-2
CASSRRLAYEQYF
TGTGCCAGCAGCCGAAGACTAGCCTACGAGCAGTACTTC
>TRBJ2-3|.|once|TRBV28
CASSRSTDTQYF
TGTGCCAGCAGTCGTAGCACAGATACGCAGTATTTT
>TRBJ1-4|TRBD1|.|TRBV30
CAWGDRGEKLFF
TGTGCCTGGGGGGACAGGGGAGAAAAACTGTTTTTT
>TRBJ2-2|.|.|TRBV6-2/TRBV6-3
CASSYSRGTGELFF
TGTGCCAGCAGTTACTCGCGTGGTACCGGGGAGCTGTTTTTT
>TRBJ2-7|.|.|TRBV7-8
CASSLEAGSAEQYF
TGTGCCAGCAGCTTAGAGGCAGGGTCCGCCGAGCAGTACTTC
>TRBJ2-2|TRBD2|.|TRBV19
CASSIASGGASTGELFF
TGTGCCAGTAGTATTGCTAGCGGGGGGGCGAGCACCGGGGAGCTGTTTTTT
>TRBJ2-1|.|.|TRBV28
CASTKRSTTWNEQFF
TGTGCCAGCACCAAGAGGTCGACGACGTGGAATGAGCAGTTCTTC
>TRBJ1-2|TRBD1|.|TRBV4-1
CASSQPGQGYGYTF
TGCGCCAGCAGCCAACCGGGACAGGGATATGGCTACACCTTC
>TRBJ2-7|TRBD2|.|TRBV5-8
CASRPRGAGGRDEQYF
TGTGCCAGCAGGCCCCGAGGTGCGGGAGGGCGCGACGAGCAGTACTTC
>TRBJ2-3|.|.|TRBV6-5
CASRGPFSTDTQYF
TGTGCCAGCAGGGGCCCTTTTAGCACAGATACGCAGTATTTT
>TRBJ1-2|TRBD1|once|TRBV19
CASSTTQGLVGYTF
TGTGCCAGTAGTACGACACAGGGGTTAGTTGGCTACACCTTC
>TRBJ2-1|.|few|TRBV9
CASSVDNNEQFF
TGTGCCAGCAGCGTAGACAACAATGAGCAGTTCTTC
>TRBJ2-7|TRBD2|.|TRBV27
CASRGGGSYEQYF
TGTGCCAGCAGGGGGGGAGGGTCCTACGAGCAGTACTTC
>TRBJ2-3|.|.|TRBV7-9
CAGAGTDTQYF
TGTGCCGGTGCGGGCACAGATACGCAGTATTTT
>TRBJ2-1|TRBD1|few|TRBV4-2
CASSPRAGGAGEQFF
TGTGCCAGCAGCCCCAGGGCAGGGGGCGCGGGTGAGCAGTTCTTC
>TRBJ1-2|.|.|TRBV12-3/TRBV12-4
CASSTGYYGYTF
TGTGCCAGCAGTACGGGTTACTATGGCTACACCTTC